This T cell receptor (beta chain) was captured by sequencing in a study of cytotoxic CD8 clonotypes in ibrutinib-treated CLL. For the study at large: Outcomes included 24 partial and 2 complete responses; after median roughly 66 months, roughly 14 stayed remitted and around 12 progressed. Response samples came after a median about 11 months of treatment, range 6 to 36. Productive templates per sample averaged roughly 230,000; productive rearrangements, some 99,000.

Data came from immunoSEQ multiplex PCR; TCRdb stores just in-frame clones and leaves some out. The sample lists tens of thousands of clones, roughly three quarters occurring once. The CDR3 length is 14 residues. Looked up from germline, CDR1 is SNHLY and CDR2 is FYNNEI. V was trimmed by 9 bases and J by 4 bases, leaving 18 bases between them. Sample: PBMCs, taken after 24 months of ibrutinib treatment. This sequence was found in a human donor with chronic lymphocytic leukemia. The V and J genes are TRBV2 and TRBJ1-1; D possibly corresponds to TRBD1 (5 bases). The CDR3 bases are TGTGCCAGTACAGTAATAGGGGTTACCACTGAAGCTTTCTTT. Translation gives CASTVIGVTTEAFF. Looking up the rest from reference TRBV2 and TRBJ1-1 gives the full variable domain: EPEVTQTPSHQVTQMGQEVILRCVPISNHLYFYWYRQILGQKVEFLVSFYNNEISEKSEIFDDQFSVERPDGSNFTLKIRSTKLEDSAMYFCASTVIGVTTEAFFGQGTRLTVV.